This TCR beta chain was sequenced in a study of early T cells in non-severe SARS-CoV-2 infection. Study background: Sequencing used unsorted whole-blood bulk RNA, so chains lack pairing.

Overall study results and limits: Matching results from VDJdb favored anti-spike CD8 responses, leaving private and CD4 specificities undetected.

The protocol attached unique molecular identifiers to individual cDNA molecules. A single record per CDR3 protein comes from TCRdb applying MiXCR to the 5' RACE reads. The sample consists of some 55,000 distinct CDR3 sequences, approximately 12% of them appearing once. V gave up 2 bases and J gave up 6 bases, with 5 bases separating them. The CDR3 consists of 11 residues. Germline values: CDR1 LGHNA, CDR2 YSLEER. Comment on this clonotype: What it binds is unknown.

The clonotype comes from an adult who was a healthcare worker with PCR-confirmed SARS-CoV-2 infection or an uninfected control (not recorded which). The sample here was whole blood, taken at baseline. This sequence joins TRBV4-3 and TRBJ2-7; unclear D gene. Here the CDR3 reads CASSQLCEQYF. The CDR3 bases are TGCGCCAGCAGCCAATTGTGCGAGCAGTACTTC.